This T cell receptor (beta chain) stems from a study of cytomegalovirus exposure and HLA in healthy donors. Study observations and caveats: About 87% or about 30% of the time was how often most TCR beta V segments were productive, according to an earlier analysis. Later analysis identified several of the most significant clusters that appeared linked to common viral pathogens. The study labeled fewer than 200 TCR beta chains cytomegalovirus-associated. The study had only CMV serostatus as immune exposure information.

Germline CDR1 is SGHTA and CDR2 is FQGTGA. V gave up 3 bases and J gave up 1 base; unmatched junction bases: 0. The CDR3 has 14 residues. Notes on this clone: Its antigen remains unidentified. Other DNA sequences in the same sample also yield this CDR3.

Primers: 60 Vbeta forward and 13 Jbeta reverse. TCRdb's copy holds only in-frame clones and misses some; the assay was immunoSEQ multiplex PCR. The sample includes around 150,000 clones, roughly three quarters of them seen just once. The sequenced material came from PBMCs. The origin of this receptor is a man aged 35 to 55 in good health and CMV-seropositive. This chain connects TRBV7-3 to TRBJ1-1; 9 nucleotides line up with TRBD1. The CDR3, as DNA: TGTGCCAGCAGCTTGGGACAGGGGAACACTGAAGCTTTCTTT. This gives the protein CASSLGQGNTEAFF. The variable domain in full, completed from reference TRBV7-3 and TRBJ1-1, reads GAGVSQTPSNKVTEKGKYVELRCDPISGHTALYWYRQSLGQGPEFLIYFQGTGAADDSGLPNDRFFAVRPEGSVSTLKIQRTERGDSAVYLCASSLGQGNTEAFFGQGTRLTVV.